Listed below are T cell receptor beta chains from one sample, sequenced in a study of T cells after yellow fever vaccination. Via MiXCR, TCRdb re-called the 5' RACE reads, giving one row per CDR3 protein. The sample consists of about 500,000 distinct CDR3 sequences, about a sixth of them appearing once. The starting material was PBMCs, obtained about 5 days after the first yellow fever vaccination. The receptor source for this set is a man aged 18 to 30 who received the YFV17D yellow fever vaccine. Both conserved end residues are part of each CDR3. A D gene is named only where the DNA matches it firmly. Where a row states a size, it is once, few, many or the class of an expanded clone; other rows omit it.

v_gene,j_gene,d_gene,abundance,CDR3aa,CDR3nt
TRBV27,TRBJ2-7,NA,NA,CASSPSDRIYEQYF,TGTGCCAGCAGTCCCTCGGACAGAATCTACGAGCAGTACTTC
TRBV12-3/TRBV12-4,TRBJ2-5,NA,NA,CASSIVPKETQYF,TGTGCCAGCAGCATTGTCCCGAAAGAGACCCAGTACTTC
TRBV18,TRBJ2-5,TRBD2,NA,CASSPPRGEYQETQYF,TGTGCCAGCTCACCACCACGGGGGGAGTACCAAGAGACCCAGTACTTC
TRBV5-4,TRBJ2-3,NA,NA,CASSARITDTQYF,TGTGCCAGCAGCGCCCGAATCACAGATACGCAGTATTTT
TRBV30,TRBJ1-1,NA,NA,CALQRAGNTEAFF,TGTGCCTTACAGAGGGCGGGAAACACTGAAGCTTTCTTT
TRBV25-1,TRBJ1-6,NA,few,CASREGHYNSPLHF,TGTGCCAGCAGGGAAGGACATTATAATTCACCCCTCCACTTT
TRBV20-1,TRBJ2-5,TRBD1,many,CSAPTGVTQETQYF,TGCAGTGCTCCCACAGGGGTCACCCAAGAGACCCAGTACTTC
TRBV6-5,TRBJ1-3,TRBD1,NA,CASSYSAQGQGRNTIYF,TGTGCCAGCAGTTACTCGGCCCAGGGACAGGGACGAAACACCATATATTTT
TRBV20-1,TRBJ2-3,TRBD2,NA,CSASTISGVMNTQYF,TGCAGTGCTAGCACGATTAGCGGGGTGATGAATACGCAGTATTTT
TRBV7-6,TRBJ1-2,NA,NA,CASSPVTGTYGYTF,TGTGCCAGCAGCCCGGTAACGGGGACCTATGGCTACACCTTC
TRBV20-1,TRBJ2-7,TRBD2,few,CSARRVAGTGEQYF,TGCAGTGCTAGAAGAGTAGCGGGGACCGGCGAGCAGTACTTC
TRBV28,TRBJ1-1,NA,few,CASSSIGQANTEAFF,TGTGCCAGCAGCTCCATTGGGCAGGCGAACACTGAAGCTTTCTTT
TRBV7-3,TRBJ2-6,NA,NA,CASSAQGSGANVLTF,TGTGCCAGCAGCGCTCAGGGTTCTGGGGCCAACGTCCTGACTTTC
TRBV5-1,TRBJ2-2,NA,few,CASRGNVRGSTGELFF,TGCGCCAGCAGGGGTAATGTAAGGGGCTCCACCGGGGAGCTGTTTTTT
TRBV4-3,TRBJ2-7,NA,few,CASSQVGGSSYEQYF,TGCGCCAGCAGCCAAGTGGGGGGCAGCTCCTACGAGCAGTACTTC
TRBV6-5,TRBJ1-2,NA,few,CATATPYGYTF,TGTGCCACCGCGACGCCCTATGGCTACACCTTC
TRBV5-1,TRBJ2-3,NA,NA,CASSEGSSTDTQYF,TGCGCCAGCAGCGAGGGGTCTAGCACAGATACGCAGTATTTT
TRBV28,TRBJ2-1,NA,NA,CASSFSGHEQFF,TGTGCCAGCAGTTTCTCAGGCCATGAGCAGTTCTTC
TRBV4-1,TRBJ2-7,NA,few,CASSQLFAGNYEQYF,TGCGCCAGCAGCCAACTGTTCGCAGGAAACTACGAGCAGTACTTC
TRBV10-3,TRBJ1-5,NA,NA,CAISDRESNQPQHF,TGTGCCATCAGTGACAGGGAAAGCAATCAGCCCCAGCATTTT
TRBV5-1,TRBJ1-6,TRBD1,NA,CASSPGDRVNSPLHF,TGCGCCAGCAGCCCCGGGGACAGGGTTAATTCACCCCTCCACTTT
TRBV5-1,TRBJ2-5,NA,few,CASRTGPVQETQYF,TGCGCCAGCAGAACAGGGCCAGTTCAAGAGACCCAGTACTTC
TRBV7-2,TRBJ2-4,NA,NA,CASSLWTNALKNIQYF,TGTGCCAGCAGCCTCTGGACTAATGCGCTCAAAAACATTCAGTACTTC
TRBV5-4,TRBJ2-5,NA,NA,CASSFYLSFQETQYF,TGTGCCAGCAGCTTTTATTTGTCTTTCCAAGAGACCCAGTACTTC
TRBV6-2/TRBV6-3,TRBJ2-7,TRBD1,few,CASSSDRGHEQYF,TGTGCCAGCAGCTCTGACAGGGGGCACGAGCAGTACTTC
TRBV20-1,TRBJ2-3,NA,many,CSAPGPYTDTQYF,TGCAGTGCCCCGGGACCCTACACAGATACGCAGTATTTT
TRBV7-9,TRBJ2-5,TRBD1,few,CASSPQGDPQETQYF,TGTGCCAGCAGCCCCCAGGGGGACCCCCAAGAGACCCAGTACTTC
TRBV7-2,TRBJ1-5,NA,NA,CASSWRQGNQPQHF,TGTGCCAGCAGCTGGAGACAGGGCAATCAGCCCCAGCATTTT
TRBV7-9,TRBJ2-5,NA,many,CASSRAEETQYF,TGTGCCAGCAGTCGGGCAGAAGAGACCCAGTACTTC
TRBV7-2,TRBJ1-4,NA,NA,CASSFVTGSEKLFF,TGTGCCAGCAGCTTTGTCACGGGGAGTGAAAAACTGTTTTTT
TRBV20-1,TRBJ1-4,TRBD1,NA,CSAPGRTGRREKLFF,TGCAGTGCCCCCGGCCGGACAGGGCGACGGGAAAAACTGTTTTTT
TRBV5-4,TRBJ2-5,TRBD2,few,CASNERGQETQYF,TGTGCCAGCAACGAGCGGGGGCAAGAGACCCAGTACTTC
TRBV5-4,TRBJ2-7,NA,many,CASSLAGREQYF,TGTGCCAGCAGCTTGGCGGGGCGGGAGCAGTACTTC
TRBV11-3,TRBJ2-3,NA,NA,CASSDTLGDTQYF,TGTGCCAGCAGCGACACCCTCGGGGATACGCAGTATTTT
TRBV13,TRBJ1-1,NA,NA,CASSSLFPFTEAFF,TGTGCCAGCAGCTCGCTCTTCCCTTTCACTGAAGCTTTCTTT
TRBV12-5,TRBJ1-6,NA,few,CASGLVAAGRRSPLHF,TGTGCTAGTGGTTTGGTAGCGGCAGGGCGCCGCTCACCCCTCCACTTT
TRBV4-3,TRBJ1-3,NA,NA,CASSQDLGGNTIYF,TGCGCCAGCAGCCAAGATCTGGGAGGAAACACCATATATTTT
TRBV11-1,TRBJ2-2,NA,few,CASSHRTLGEGELFF,TGTGCCAGCAGCCACAGGACATTGGGTGAAGGGGAGCTGTTTTTT
TRBV5-4,TRBJ2-1,TRBD2,few,CASSFLTSGGYNEQFF,TGTGCCAGCAGCTTCCTGACTAGCGGGGGGTACAATGAGCAGTTCTTC
TRBV20-1,TRBJ2-5,TRBD1,few,CSALDYTGGVETQYF,TGCAGTGCCCTGGATTATACAGGGGGCGTCGAGACCCAGTACTTC
TRBV6-2/TRBV6-3,TRBJ1-2,NA,NA,CASNRAGYGYTF,TGTGCCAGCAACCGGGCCGGCTATGGCTACACCTTC
TRBV4-2,TRBJ2-1,NA,few,CASSQEWVVPASSYNEQFF,TGTGCCAGCAGCCAAGAATGGGTCGTACCGGCGAGCTCCTACAATGAGCAGTTCTTC
TRBV20-1,TRBJ1-2,NA,NA,CSARDPSLLGRNGYTF,TGCAGTGCTAGAGATCCAAGCCTCTTGGGTCGCAATGGCTACACCTTC
TRBV7-2,TRBJ1-4,TRBD1,NA,CASSLETGVKLFF,TGTGCCAGCAGCTTAGAGACAGGGGTTAAACTGTTTTTT
TRBV6-1,TRBJ2-3,TRBD1,few,CASSLGTGRMQYF,TGTGCCAGCAGTCTGGGGACAGGGAGGATGCAGTATTTT
TRBV10-3,TRBJ1-1,NA,NA,CATSQATEAFF,TGTGCCACCTCTCAGGCCACTGAAGCTTTCTTT
TRBV27,TRBJ2-3,NA,NA,CASSLLLATDTQYF,TGTGCCAGCAGTCTCTTACTAGCAACAGATACGCAGTATTTT